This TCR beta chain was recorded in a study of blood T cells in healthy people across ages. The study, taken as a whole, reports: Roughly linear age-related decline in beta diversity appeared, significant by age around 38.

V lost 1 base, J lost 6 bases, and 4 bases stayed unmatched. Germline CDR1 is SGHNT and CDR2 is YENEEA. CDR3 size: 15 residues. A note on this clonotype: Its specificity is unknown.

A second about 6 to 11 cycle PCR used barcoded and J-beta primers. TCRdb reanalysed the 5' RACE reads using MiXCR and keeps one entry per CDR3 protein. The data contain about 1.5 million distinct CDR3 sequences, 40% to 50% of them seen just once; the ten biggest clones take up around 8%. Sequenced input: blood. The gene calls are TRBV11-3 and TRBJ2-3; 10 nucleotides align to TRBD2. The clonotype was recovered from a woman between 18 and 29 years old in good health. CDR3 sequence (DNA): TGTGCCAGCAGCTTAGGGCTAGCGGGGGACGATACGCAGTATTTT. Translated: CASSLGLAGDDTQYF.